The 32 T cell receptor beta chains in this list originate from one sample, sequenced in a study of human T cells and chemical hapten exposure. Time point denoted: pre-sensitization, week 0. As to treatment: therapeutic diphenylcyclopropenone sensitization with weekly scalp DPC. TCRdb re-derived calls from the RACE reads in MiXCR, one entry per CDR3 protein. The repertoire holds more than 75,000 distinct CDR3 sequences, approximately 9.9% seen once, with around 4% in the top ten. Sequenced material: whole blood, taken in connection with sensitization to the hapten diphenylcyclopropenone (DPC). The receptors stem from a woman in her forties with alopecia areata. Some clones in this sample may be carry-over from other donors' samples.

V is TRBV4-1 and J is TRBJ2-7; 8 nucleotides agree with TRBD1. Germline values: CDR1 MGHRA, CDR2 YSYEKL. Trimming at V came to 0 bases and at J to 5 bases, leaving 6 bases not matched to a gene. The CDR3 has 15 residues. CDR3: CASSQDGQGWDEQYF. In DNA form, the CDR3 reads TGCGCCAGCAGCCAAGATGGACAGGGTTGGGACGAGCAGTACTTC.

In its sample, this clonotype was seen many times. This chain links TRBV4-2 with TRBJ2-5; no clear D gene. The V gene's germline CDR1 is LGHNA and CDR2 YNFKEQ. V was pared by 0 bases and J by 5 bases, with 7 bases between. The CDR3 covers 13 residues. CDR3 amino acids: CASSQEPRETQYF. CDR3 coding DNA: TGTGCCAGCAGCCAAGAACCGAGGGAGACCCAGTACTTC.

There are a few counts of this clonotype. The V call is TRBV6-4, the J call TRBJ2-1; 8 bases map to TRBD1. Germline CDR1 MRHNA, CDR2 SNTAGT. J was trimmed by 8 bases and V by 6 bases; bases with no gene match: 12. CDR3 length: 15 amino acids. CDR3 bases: TGTGCCAGCAGCAGCCAGACAGGGGCTTCCTATGAGCAGTTCTTC. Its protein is CASSSQTGASYEQFF.

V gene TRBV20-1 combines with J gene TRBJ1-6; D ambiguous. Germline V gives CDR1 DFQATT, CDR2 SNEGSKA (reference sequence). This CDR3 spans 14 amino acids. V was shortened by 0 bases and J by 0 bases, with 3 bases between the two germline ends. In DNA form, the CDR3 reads TGCAGTGCTAGAGAGGGCTCCTATAATTCACCCCTCCACTTT. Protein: CSAREGSYNSPLHF.

CDR3 DNA: TGTGCCAGCAGTCCACGGACTAGCGGGGGGGAGCAGTTCTTC. It specifies CASSPRTSGGEQFF. V gene TRBV2 combines with J gene TRBJ2-1, with 14 bases identical to TRBD2. The CDR3 contains 14 residues. J lost 10 bases, V lost 5 bases, and 4 bases had no gene match. Germline V CDR1 and CDR2: SNHLY, FYNNEI.

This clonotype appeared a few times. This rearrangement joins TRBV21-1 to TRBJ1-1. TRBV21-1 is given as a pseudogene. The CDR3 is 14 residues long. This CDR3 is CASSSPTQNTEAFF. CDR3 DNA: TGTGCCAGCAGCAGCCCGACACAGAACACTGAAGCTTTCTTT.

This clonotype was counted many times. The CDR3, as DNA: TGTGCCAGCAGCCCCGGACAGCCCTATGGCTACACCTTC. This translates into CASSPGQPYGYTF. The chain has TRBV7-2 and TRBJ1-2; D perhaps matches TRBD1 (6 bases). CDR3 size: 13 residues. Looked up from germline, CDR1 is SGHTA and CDR2 is FQGNSA. The germline V and J ends were trimmed by 5 bases and 4 bases, with 11 bases remaining between them.

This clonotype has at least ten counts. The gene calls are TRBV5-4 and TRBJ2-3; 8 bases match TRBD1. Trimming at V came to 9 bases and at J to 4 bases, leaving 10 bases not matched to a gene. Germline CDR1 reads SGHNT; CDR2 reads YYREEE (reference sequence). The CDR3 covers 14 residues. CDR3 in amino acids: CAILAQGAPDTQYF. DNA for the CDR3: TGTGCCATCCTTGCCCAGGGGGCCCCAGATACGCAGTATTTT.

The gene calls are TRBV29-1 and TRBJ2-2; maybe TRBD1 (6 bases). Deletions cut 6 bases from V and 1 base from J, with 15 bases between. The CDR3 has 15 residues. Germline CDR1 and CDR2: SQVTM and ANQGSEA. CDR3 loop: CSVPGAGVNTGELFF. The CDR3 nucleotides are TGCAGCGTCCCAGGGGCAGGGGTGAACACCGGGGAGCTGTTTTTT.

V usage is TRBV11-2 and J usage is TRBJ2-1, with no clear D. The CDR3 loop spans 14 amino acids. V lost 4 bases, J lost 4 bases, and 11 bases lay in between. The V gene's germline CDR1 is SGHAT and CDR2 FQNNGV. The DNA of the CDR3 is TGTGCCAGCAGCTCGATACTACGATACAATGAGCAGTTCTTC. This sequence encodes CASSSILRYNEQFF.

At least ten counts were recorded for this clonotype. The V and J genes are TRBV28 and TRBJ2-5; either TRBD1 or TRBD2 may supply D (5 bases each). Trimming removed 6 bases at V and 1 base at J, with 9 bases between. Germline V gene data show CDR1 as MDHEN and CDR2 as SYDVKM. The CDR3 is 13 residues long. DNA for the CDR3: TGTGCCAGCAGCACCGGGGCCCAAGAGACCCAGTACTTC. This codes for CASSTGAQETQYF.

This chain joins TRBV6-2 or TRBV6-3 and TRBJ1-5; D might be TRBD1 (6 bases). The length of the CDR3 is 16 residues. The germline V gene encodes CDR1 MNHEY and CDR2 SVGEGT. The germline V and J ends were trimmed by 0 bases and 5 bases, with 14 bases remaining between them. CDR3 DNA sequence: TGTGCCAGCAGTTACTCGGGCGGCAGGGGAGATCAGCCCCAGCATTTT. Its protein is CASSYSGGRGDQPQHF.

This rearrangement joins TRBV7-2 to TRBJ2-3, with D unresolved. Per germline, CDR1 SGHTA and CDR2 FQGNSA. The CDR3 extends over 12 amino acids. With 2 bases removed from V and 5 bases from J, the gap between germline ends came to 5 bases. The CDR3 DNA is TGTGCCAGCAGCTTACGGATAGATACGCAGTATTTT. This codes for CASSLRIDTQYF.

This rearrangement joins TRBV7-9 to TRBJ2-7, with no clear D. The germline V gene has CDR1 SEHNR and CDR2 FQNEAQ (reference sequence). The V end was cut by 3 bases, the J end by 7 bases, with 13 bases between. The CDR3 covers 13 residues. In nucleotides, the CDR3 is TGTGCCAGCAGCTTGGTGACAACCGGTGAGCAGTACTTC. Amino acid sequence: CASSLVTTGEQYF.

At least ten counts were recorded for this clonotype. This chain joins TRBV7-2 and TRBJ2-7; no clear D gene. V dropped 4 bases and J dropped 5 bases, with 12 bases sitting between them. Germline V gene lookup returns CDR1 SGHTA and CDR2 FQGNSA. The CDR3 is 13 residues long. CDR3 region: CASSSLGLHEQYF. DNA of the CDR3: TGTGCCAGCAGCTCCTTAGGGTTGCACGAGCAGTACTTC.

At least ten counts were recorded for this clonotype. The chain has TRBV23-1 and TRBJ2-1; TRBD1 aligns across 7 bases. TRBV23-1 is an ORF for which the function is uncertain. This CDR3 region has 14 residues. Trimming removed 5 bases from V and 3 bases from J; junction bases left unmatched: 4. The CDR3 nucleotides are TGCGCCAGCAGTTACAGGGGAAACTACAATGAGCAGTTCTTC. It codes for CASSYRGNYNEQFF.

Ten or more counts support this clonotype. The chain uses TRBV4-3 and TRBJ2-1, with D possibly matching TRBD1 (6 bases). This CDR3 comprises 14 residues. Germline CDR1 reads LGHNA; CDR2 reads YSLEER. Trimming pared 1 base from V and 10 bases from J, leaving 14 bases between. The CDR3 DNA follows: TGCGCCAGCAGCCAAGTTTCGATAGGGGGAGAGCAGTTCTTC. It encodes CASSQVSIGGEQFF.

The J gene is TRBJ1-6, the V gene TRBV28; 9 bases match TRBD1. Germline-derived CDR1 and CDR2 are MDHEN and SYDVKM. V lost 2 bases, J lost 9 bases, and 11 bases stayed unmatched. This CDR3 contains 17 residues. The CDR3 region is CASSLGGGTGGVSPLHF. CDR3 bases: TGTGCCAGCAGTTTAGGGGGAGGAACAGGGGGCGTTTCACCCCTCCACTTT. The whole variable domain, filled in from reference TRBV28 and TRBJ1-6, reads DVKVTQSSRYLVKRTGEKVFLECVQDMDHENMFWYRQDPGLGLRLIYFSYDVKMKEKGDIPEGYSVSREKKERFSLILESASTNQTSMYLCASSLGGGTGGVSPLHFGNGTRLTVT.

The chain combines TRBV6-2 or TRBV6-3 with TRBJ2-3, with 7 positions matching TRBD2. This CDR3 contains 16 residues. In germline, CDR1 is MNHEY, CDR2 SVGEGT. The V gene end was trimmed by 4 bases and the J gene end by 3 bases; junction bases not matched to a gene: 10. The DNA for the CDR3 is TGTGCCAGCAGTTCCCCGGGACTAAAAGGGACAGATACGCAGTATTTT. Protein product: CASSSPGLKGTDTQYF.

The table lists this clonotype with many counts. The CDR3 region has the DNA TGTGCCAGCAGGACAGGGGGCGCGAATCAGCCCCAGCATTTT. This gives the protein CASRTGGANQPQHF. The J gene is TRBJ1-5, the V gene TRBV6-2 or TRBV6-3; 10 bases line up with TRBD1. CDR3 length: 14 amino acids. V trimming: 6 bases; J trimming: 4 bases; junction bases outside the gene matches: 3. Germline CDR1 reads MNHEY; CDR2 reads SVGEGT.

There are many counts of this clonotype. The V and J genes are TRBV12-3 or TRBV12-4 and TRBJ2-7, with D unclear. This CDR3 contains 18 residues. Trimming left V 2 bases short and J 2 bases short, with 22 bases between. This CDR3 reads CASSLNNEDPWNPYEQYF. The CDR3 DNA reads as TGTGCCAGCAGTTTAAATAATGAGGACCCCTGGAATCCCTACGAGCAGTACTTC.

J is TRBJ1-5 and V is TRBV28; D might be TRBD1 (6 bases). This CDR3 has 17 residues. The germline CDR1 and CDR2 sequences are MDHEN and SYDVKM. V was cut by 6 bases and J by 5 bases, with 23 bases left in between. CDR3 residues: CASSPMGGGRVDQPQHF. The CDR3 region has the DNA TGTGCCAGCAGCCCTATGGGTGGGGGCCGGGTCGATCAGCCCCAGCATTTT.

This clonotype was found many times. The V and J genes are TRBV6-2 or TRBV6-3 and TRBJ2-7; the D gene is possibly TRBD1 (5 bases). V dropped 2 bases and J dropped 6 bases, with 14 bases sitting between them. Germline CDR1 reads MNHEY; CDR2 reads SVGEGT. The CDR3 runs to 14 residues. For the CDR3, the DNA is TGTGCCAGCAGTTACCTCAGGGTTGTGGGCGAGCAGTACTTC. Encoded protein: CASSYLRVVGEQYF.

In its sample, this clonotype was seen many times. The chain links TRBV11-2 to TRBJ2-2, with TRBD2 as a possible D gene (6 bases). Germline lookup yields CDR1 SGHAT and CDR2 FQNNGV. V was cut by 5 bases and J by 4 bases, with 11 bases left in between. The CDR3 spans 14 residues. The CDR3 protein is CASSRDGGTGELFF. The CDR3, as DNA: TGTGCCAGCAGCCGGGACGGGGGCACCGGGGAGCTGTTTTTT.

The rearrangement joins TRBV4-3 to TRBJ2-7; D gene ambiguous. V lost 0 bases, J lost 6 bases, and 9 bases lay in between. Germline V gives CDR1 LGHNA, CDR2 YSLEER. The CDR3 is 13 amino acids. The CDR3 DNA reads TGCGCCAGCAGCCAAGATTCTGGTCTCGAGCAGTACTTC. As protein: CASSQDSGLEQYF.

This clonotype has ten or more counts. The CDR3 region has the DNA TGTGCCAGCTCGGGGTGGACTAATGAAAAACTGTTTTTT. Its protein product is CASSGWTNEKLFF. The chain combines TRBV18 with TRBJ1-4; D unclear. The germline CDR1 and CDR2 sequences are KGHSH and LQKENI. Trimming took off 6 bases at V and 2 bases at J, with 7 bases between the two ends. This CDR3 is built from 13 residues.

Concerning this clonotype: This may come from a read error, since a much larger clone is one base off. The CDR3 loop is CASSLGVGSYEQYF. The CDR3, as DNA: TGTGCCAGCAGCTTAGGGGTCGGCTCCTACGAGCAGTACTTC. The V and J genes are TRBV11-2 and TRBJ2-7; D is ambiguous. The CDR3 loop spans 14 amino acids. The V gene's germline CDR1 is SGHAT and CDR2 FQNNGV. V lost 1 base, J lost 0 bases, and 7 bases lay in between.

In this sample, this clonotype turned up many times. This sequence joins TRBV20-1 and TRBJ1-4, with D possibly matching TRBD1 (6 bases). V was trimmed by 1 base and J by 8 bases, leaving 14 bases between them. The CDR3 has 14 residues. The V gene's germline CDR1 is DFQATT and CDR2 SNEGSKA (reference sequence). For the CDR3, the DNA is TGCAGTGCTAGAGGGGGGGCAGCAGGAGAAAAACTGTTTTTT. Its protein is CSARGGAAGEKLFF.

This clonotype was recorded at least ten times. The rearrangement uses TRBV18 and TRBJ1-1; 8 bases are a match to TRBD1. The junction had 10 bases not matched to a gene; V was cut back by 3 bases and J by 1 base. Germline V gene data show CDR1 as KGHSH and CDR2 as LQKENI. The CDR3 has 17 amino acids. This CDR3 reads CASSPNSPGTGNTEAFF. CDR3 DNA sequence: TGTGCCAGCTCACCCAATAGTCCCGGGACAGGGAACACTGAAGCTTTCTTT. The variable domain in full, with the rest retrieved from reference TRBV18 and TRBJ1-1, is NAGVMQNPRHLVRRRGQEARLRCSPMKGHSHVYWYRQLPEEGLKFMVYLQKENIIDESGMPKERFSAEFPKEGPSILRIQQVVRGDSAAYFCASSPNSPGTGNTEAFFGQGTRLTVV.

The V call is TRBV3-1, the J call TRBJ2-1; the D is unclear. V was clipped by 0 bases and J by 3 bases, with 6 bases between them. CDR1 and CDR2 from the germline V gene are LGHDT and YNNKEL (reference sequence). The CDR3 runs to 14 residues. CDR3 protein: CASSQDPLYNEQFF. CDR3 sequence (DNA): TGTGCCAGCAGCCAAGACCCCCTCTACAATGAGCAGTTCTTC.

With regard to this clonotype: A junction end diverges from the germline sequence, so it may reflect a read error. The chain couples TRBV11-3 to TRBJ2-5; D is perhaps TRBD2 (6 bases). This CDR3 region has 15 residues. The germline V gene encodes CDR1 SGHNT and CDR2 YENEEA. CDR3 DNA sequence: TGTGCCAGCAGCTTACGGGCGGGGCCCCAAGGGACCCAGTACTTC. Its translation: CASSLRAGPQGTQYF.

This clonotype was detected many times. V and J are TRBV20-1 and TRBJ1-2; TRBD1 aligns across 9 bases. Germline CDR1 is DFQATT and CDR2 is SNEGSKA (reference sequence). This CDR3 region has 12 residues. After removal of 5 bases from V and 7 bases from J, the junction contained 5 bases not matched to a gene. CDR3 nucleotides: TGCAGTGCTGCCGGGACAGGGTTTGGCTACACCTTC. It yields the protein CSAAGTGFGYTF.